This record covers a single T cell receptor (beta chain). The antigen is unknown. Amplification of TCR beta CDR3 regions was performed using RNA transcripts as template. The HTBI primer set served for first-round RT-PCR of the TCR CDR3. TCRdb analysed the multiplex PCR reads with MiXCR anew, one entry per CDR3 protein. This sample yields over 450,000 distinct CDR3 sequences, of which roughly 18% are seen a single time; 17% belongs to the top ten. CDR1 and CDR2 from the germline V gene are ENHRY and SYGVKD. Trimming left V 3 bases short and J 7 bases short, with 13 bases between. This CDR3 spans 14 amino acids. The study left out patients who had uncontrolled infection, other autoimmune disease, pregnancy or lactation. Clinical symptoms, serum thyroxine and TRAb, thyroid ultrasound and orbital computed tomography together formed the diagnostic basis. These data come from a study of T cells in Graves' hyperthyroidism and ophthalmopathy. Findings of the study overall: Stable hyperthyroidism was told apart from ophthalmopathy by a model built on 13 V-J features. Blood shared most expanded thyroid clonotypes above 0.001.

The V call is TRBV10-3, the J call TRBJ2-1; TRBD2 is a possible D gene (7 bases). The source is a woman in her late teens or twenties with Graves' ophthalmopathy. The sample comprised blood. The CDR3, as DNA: TGTGCCATCAGTGATGGGGGGGCCCGGAATGAGCAGTTCTTC. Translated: CAISDGGARNEQFF.